The present T cell receptor (beta chain) was sequenced within a study of CD8+ T cells in alopecia areata. Background on the study: Tofacitinib therapy took 6 to 18 months; 6 months off drug came after. Regarding the study as a whole: Lesional scalp displayed greater clonality than normal scalp, most notably in alopecia totalis/universalis.

The V gene lost 5 bases and the J gene lost 1 base, with 12 bases spanning the gap. Germline assignment: CDR1 SNHLY and CDR2 FYNNEI. The CDR3 loop spans 15 amino acids. A word on this clone: What it binds is unknown.

Once RNA had been extracted, it was reverse transcribed into cDNA to act as the sequencing template. Repertoires were generated with immunoSEQ multiplex PCR, while TCRdb's copy carries only in-frame clones and drops some. The table shows 110,000 to 150,000 clones, with about 60% occurring only once. Those with alopecia areata gave lesional scalp punch biopsies and peripheral blood. The sequence was collected from a human donor with alopecia areata. The input for sequencing was CD4+ T cells sorted from blood, taken at week 0. This sequence joins TRBV2 and TRBJ1-5, with D possibly matching TRBD1 (6 bases). CDR3 sequence reads: CASSYAGVSNQPQHF. CDR3 bases: TGTGCCAGCAGTTACGCAGGGGTGAGCAATCAGCCCCAGCATTTT.